This record covers a single T cell receptor (beta chain). This specimen belongs to a study of shared clonotypes between healthy human individuals. Generated by immunoSEQ multiplex PCR, the TCRdb table keeps only in-frame clones and is missing some. The sample has a few million clones, roughly 95% seen once. Trimming took off 5 bases at V and 7 bases at J, with 5 bases between the two ends. There are 10 residues in the CDR3. The germline CDR1 and CDR2 sequences are SGHVS and FQNEAQ. Sequencing was done on a sample of naive CD4+ T cells sorted from blood. Subset indicated: CD45RA+ positively selected. The chain combines TRBV7-8 with TRBJ2-5; no definite D call. The clonotype was recovered from a man younger than 30 in good health. CDR3 region: CASSSRTQYF. CDR3 sequence (DNA): TGTGCCAGCAGCAGCCGGACCCAGTACTTC.